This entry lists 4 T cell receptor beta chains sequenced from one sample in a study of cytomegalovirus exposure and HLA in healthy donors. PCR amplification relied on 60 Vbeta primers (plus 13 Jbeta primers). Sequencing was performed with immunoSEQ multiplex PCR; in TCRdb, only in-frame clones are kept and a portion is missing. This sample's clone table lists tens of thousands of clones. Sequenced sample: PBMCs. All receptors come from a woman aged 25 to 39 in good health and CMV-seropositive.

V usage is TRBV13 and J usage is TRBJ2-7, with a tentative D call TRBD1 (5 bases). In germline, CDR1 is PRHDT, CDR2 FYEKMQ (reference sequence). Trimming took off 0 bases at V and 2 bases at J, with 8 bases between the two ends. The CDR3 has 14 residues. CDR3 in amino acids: CASSLGTETYEQYF. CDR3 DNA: TGTGCCAGCAGCTTAGGGACAGAAACCTACGAGCAGTACTTC. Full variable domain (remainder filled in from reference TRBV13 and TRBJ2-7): AAGVIQSPRHLIKEKRETATLKCYPIPRHDTVYWYQQGPGQDPQFLISFYEKMQSDKGSIPDRFSAQQFSDYHSELNMSSLELGDSALYFCASSLGTETYEQYFGPGTRLTVT.

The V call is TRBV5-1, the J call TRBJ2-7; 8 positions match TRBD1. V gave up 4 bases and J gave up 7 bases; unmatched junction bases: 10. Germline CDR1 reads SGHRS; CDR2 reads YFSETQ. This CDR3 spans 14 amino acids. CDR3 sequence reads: CASSPTGVGREQYF. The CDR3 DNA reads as TGCGCCAGCAGCCCGACAGGGGTGGGAAGGGAGCAGTACTTC.

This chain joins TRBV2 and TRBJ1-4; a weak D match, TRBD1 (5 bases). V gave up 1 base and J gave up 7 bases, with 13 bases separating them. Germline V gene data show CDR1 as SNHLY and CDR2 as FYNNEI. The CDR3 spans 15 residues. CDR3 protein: CASSEDRGGGEKLFF. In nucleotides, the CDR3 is TGTGCCAGCAGTGAAGATCGGGGGGGTGGTGAAAAACTGTTTTTT.

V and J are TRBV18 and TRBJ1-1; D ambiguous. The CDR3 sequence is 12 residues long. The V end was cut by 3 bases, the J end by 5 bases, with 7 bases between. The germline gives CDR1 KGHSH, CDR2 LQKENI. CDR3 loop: CASSPYNTEAFF. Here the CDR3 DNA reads TGTGCCAGCTCACCGTATAATACTGAAGCTTTCTTT.